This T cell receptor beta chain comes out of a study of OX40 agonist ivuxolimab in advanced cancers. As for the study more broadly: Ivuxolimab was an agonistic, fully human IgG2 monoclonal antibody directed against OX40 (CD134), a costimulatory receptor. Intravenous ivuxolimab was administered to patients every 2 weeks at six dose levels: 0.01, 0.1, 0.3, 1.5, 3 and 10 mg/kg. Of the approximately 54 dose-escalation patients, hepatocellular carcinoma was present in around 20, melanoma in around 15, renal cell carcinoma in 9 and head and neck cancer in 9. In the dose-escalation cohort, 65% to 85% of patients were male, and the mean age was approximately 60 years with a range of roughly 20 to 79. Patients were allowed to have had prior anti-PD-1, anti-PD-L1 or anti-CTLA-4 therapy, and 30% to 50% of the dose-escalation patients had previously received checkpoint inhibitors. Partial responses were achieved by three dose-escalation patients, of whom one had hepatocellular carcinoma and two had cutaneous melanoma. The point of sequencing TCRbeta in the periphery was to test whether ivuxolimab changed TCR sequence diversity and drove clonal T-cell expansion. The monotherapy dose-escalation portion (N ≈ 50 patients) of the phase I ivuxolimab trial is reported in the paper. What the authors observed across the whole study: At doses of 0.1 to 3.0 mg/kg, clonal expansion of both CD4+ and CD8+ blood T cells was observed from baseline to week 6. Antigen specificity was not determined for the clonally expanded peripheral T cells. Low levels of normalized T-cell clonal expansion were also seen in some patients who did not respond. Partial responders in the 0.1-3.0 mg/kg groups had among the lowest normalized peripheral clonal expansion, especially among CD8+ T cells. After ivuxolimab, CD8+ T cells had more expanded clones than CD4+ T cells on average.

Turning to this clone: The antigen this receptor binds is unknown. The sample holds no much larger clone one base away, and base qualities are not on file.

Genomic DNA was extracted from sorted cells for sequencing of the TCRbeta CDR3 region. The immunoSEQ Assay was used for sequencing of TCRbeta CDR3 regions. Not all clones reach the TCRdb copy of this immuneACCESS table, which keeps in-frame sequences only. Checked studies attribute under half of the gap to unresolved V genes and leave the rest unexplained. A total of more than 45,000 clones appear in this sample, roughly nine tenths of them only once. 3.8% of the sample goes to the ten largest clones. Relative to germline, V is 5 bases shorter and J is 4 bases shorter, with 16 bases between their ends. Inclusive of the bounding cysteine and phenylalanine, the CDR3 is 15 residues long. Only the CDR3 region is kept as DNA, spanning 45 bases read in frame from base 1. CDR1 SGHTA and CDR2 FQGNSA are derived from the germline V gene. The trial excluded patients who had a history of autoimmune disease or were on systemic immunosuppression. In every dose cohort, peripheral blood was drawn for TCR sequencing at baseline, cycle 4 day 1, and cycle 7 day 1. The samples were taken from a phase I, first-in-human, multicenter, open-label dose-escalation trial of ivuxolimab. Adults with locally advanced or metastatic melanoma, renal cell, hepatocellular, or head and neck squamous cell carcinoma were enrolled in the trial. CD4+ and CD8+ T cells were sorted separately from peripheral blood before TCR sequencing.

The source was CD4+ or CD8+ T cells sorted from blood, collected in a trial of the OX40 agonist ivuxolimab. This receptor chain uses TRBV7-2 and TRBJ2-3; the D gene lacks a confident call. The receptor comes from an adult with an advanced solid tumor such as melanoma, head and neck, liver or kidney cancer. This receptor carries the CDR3 CASSPSGFGADTQYF. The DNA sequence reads TGTGCCAGCAGCCCCAGTGGTTTTGGTGCAGATACGCAGTATTTT.